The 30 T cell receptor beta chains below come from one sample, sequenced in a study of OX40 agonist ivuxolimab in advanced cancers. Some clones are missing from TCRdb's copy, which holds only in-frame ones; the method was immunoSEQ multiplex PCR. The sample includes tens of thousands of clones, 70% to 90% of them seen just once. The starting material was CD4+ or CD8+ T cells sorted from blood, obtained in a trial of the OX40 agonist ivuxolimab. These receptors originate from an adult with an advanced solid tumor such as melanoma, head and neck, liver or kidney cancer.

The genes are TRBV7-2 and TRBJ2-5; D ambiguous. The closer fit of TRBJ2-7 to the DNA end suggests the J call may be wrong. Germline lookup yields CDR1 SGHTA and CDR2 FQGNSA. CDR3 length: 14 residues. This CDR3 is CASSLGRAGYEQYF. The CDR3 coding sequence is TGTGCCAGCAGCTTAGGAAGAGCAGGCTACGAGCAGTACTTC.

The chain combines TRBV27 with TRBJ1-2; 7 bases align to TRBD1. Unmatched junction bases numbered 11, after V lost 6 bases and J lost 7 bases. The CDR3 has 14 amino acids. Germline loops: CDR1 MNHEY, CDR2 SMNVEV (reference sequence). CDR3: CASRRAPPGGGYTF. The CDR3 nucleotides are TGTGCCAGCAGGCGAGCTCCCCCAGGGGGTGGCTACACCTTC.

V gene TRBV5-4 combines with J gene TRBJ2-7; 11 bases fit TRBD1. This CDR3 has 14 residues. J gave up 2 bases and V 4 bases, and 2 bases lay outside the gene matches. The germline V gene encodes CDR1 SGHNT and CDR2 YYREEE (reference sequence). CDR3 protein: CASSVGQGAYEQYF. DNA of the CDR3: TGTGCCAGCAGCGTGGGACAGGGGGCCTACGAGCAGTACTTC.

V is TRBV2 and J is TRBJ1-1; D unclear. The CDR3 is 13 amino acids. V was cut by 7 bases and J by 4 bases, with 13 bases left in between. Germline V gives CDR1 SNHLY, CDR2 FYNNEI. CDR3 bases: TGTGCCAGCACCTTCCCAGGCGGCACTGAAGCTTTCTTT. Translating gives CASTFPGGTEAFF.

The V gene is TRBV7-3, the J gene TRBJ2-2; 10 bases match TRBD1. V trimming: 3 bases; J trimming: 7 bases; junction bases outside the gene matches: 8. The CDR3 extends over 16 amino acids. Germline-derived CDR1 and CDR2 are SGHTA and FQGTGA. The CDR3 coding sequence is TGTGCCAGCAGCTTGCACGGGACAGGGGTGTTCGGGGAGCTGTTTTTT. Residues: CASSLHGTGVFGELFF.

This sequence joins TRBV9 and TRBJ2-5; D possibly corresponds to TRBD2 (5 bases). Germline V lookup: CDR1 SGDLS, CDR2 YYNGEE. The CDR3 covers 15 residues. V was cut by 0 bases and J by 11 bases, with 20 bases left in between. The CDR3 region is CASSVVAGPSGEQYF. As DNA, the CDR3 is TGTGCCAGCAGCGTAGTTGCGGGTCCGTCTGGGGAGCAGTACTTC.

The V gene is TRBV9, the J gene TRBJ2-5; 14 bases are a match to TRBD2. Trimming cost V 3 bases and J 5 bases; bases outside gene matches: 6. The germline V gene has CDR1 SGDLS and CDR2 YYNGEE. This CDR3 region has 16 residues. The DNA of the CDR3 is TGTGCCAGCAGCGACGGACTAGCGGGAGGACTGGAGACCCAGTACTTC. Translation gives CASSDGLAGGLETQYF.

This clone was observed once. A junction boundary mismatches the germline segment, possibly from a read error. In DNA form, the CDR3 reads TGTGCTAGCAGCTCCGGGACAGGTAGCTCCTACGAGCAGTACTTC. Translating gives CASSSGTGSSYEQYF. The gene calls are TRBV7-7 and TRBJ2-7, with TRBD1 identical over 8 bases. CDR3 size: 15 residues. Germline CDR1 and CDR2: SSHAT and FNYEAQ (reference sequence).

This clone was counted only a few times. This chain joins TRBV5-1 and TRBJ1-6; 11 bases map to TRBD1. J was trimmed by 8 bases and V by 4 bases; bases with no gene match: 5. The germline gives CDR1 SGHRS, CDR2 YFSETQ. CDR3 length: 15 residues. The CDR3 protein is CASSARTGGHSPLHF. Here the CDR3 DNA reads TGCGCCAGCAGCGCAAGGACAGGGGGCCATTCACCCCTCCACTTT.

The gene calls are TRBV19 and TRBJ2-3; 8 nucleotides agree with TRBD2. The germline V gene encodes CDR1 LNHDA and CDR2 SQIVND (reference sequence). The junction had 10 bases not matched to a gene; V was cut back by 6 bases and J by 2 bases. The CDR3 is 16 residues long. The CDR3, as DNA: TGTGCCAGTAGACCCAACCCCGGACTAGCCACAGATACGCAGTATTTT. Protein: CASRPNPGLATDTQYF.

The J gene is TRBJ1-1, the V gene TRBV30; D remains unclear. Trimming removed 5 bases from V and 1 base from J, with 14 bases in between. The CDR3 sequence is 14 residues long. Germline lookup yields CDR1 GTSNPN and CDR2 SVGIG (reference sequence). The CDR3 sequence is CAWGEAGRNTEAFF. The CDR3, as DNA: TGTGCCTGGGGCGAAGCGGGGAGGAACACTGAAGCTTTCTTT.

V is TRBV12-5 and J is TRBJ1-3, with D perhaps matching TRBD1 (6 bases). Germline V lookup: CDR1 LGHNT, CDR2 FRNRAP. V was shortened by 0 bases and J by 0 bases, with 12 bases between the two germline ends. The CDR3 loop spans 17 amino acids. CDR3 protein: CASGLVSGAASGNTIYF. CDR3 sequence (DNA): TGTGCTAGTGGTTTGGTATCAGGGGCTGCCTCTGGAAACACCATATATTTT.

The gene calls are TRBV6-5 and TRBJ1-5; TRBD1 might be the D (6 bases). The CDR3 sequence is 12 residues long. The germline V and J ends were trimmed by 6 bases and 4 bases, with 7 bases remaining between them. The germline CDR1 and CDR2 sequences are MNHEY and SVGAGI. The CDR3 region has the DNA TGTGCCAGCAGAACAGGGAATCAGCCCCAGCATTTT. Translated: CASRTGNQPQHF.

CDR3 protein: CASSKVRFLSSYNSPLHF. DNA of the CDR3: TGTGCCAGCAGCAAAGTGAGGTTCCTTAGCTCCTATAATTCACCCCTCCACTTT. The chain joins TRBV21-1 to TRBJ1-6. TRBV21-1 is noted as a pseudogene. The CDR3 contains 18 residues.

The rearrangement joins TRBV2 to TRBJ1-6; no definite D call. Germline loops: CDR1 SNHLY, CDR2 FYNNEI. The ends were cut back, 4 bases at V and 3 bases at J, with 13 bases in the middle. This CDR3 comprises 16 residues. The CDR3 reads CASSVTQENYNSPLHF. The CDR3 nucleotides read TGTGCCAGCAGTGTCACCCAGGAGAACTATAATTCACCCCTCCACTTT. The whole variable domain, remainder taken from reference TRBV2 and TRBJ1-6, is EPEVTQTPSHQVTQMGQEVILRCVPISNHLYFYWYRQILGQKVEFLVSFYNNEISEKSEIFDDQFSVERPDGSNFTLKIRSTKLEDSAMYFCASSVTQENYNSPLHFGNGTRLTVT.

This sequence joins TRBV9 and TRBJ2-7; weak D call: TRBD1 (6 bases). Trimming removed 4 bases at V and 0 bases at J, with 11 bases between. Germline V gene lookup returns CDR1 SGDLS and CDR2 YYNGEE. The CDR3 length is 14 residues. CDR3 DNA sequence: TGTGCCAGCAGCCCGGGACACGGCTCCTACGAGCAGTACTTC. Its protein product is CASSPGHGSYEQYF.

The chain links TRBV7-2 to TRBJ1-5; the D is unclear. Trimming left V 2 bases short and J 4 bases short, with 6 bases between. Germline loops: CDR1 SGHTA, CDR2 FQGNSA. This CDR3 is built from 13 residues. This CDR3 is CASSLQENQPQHF. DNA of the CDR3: TGTGCCAGCAGCTTACAAGAAAATCAGCCCCAGCATTTT.

In DNA form, the CDR3 reads TGTGCCAGCAGCTTAGTAGGACAGGGTGGTGGGGCCAACGTCCTGACTTTC. This translates into CASSLVGQGGGANVLTF. The chain links TRBV7-6 to TRBJ2-6, with 8 nucleotides matching TRBD1. The germline CDR1 and CDR2 sequences are SGHVS and FNYEAQ. The CDR3 runs 17 residues. Trimming removed 1 base from V and 3 bases from J; junction bases left unmatched: 5.

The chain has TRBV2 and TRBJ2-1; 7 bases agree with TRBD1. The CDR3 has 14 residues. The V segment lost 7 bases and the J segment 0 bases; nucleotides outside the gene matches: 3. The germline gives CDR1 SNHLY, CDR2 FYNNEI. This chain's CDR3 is CASNRDSSYNEQFF. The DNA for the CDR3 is TGTGCCAGCAACCGGGACAGCTCCTACAATGAGCAGTTCTTC.

The DNA for the CDR3 is TGTGCCAGCAGCCCAGGGGGGACAGGGGCCTATGGCTACACCTTC. Protein product: CASSPGGTGAYGYTF. The V call is TRBV9, the J call TRBJ1-2, with 10 bases that match TRBD1. The CDR3 runs 15 residues. The germline V gene encodes CDR1 SGDLS and CDR2 YYNGEE. J was trimmed by 4 bases and V by 4 bases; bases with no gene match: 7.

The CDR3 loop is CASSILGGYQPQHF. In DNA form, the CDR3 reads TGTGCCAGTAGTATACTCGGGGGTTATCAGCCCCAGCATTTT. The rearrangement links TRBV19 to TRBJ1-5; perhaps TRBD1 as D (5 bases). Trimming removed 2 bases at V and 5 bases at J, with 10 bases between. Looked up from germline, CDR1 is LNHDA and CDR2 is SQIVND (reference sequence). CDR3 length equals 14 residues.

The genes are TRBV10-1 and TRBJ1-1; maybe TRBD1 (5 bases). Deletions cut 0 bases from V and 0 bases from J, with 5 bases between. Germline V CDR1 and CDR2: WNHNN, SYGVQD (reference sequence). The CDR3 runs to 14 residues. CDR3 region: CASSESGVNTEAFF. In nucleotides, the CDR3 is TGCGCCAGCAGTGAGTCGGGGGTGAACACTGAAGCTTTCTTT.

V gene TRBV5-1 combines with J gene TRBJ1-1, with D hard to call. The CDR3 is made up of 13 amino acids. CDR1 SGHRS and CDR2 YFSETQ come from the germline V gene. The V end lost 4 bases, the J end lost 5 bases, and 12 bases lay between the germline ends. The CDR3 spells CASSPNQWTEAFF. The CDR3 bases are TGCGCCAGCAGCCCGAACCAGTGGACTGAAGCTTTCTTT.

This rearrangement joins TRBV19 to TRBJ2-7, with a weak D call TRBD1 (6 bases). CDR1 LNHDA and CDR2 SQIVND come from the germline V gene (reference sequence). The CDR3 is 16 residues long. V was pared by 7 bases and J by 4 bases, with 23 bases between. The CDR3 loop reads CASTLNRERKGYEQYF. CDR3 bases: TGTGCCAGTACCCTTAACAGGGAAAGAAAGGGTTACGAGCAGTACTTC.

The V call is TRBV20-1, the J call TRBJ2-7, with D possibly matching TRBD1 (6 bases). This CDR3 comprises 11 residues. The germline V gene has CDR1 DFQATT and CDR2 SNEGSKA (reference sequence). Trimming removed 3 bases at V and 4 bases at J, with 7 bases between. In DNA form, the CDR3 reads TGCAGTGCTAGGGGGGCTTACGAGCAGTACTTC. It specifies CSARGAYEQYF.

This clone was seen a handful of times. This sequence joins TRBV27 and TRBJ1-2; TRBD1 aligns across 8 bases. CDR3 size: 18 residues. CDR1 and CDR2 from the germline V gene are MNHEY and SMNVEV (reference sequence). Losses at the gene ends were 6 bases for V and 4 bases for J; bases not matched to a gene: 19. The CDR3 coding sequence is TGTGCCAGCAGCTGGATCGGGACAGGCTATTCCTTCCCCTATGGCTACACCTTC. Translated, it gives CASSWIGTGYSFPYGYTF.

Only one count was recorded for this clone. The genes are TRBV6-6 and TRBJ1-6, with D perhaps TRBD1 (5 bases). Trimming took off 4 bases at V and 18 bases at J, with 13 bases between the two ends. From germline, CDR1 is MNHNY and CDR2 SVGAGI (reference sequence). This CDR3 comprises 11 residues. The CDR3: CASSSDSLPHF. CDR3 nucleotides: TGTGCCAGCAGTTCTGACAGCCTCCCCCACTTT.

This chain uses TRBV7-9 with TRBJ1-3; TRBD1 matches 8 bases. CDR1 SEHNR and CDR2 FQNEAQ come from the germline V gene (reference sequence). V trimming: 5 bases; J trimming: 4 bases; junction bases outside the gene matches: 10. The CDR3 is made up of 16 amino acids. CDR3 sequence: CASSLWGRGQGNTIYF. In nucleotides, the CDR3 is TGTGCCAGCAGCCTCTGGGGCAGGGGGCAAGGAAACACCATATATTTT.

In nucleotides, the CDR3 is TGTGCCAGCAGCTTAGTTCCAGGGGCAAGCATCACCGGGGAGCTGTTTTTT. This gives the protein CASSLVPGASITGELFF. The chain combines TRBV11-1 with TRBJ2-2; D may be TRBD1 (6 bases). Germline V gives CDR1 SGHAT, CDR2 FQDESV (reference sequence). This CDR3 is 17 amino acids long. V lost 1 base to trimming and J lost 4 bases, with 16 bases between them.

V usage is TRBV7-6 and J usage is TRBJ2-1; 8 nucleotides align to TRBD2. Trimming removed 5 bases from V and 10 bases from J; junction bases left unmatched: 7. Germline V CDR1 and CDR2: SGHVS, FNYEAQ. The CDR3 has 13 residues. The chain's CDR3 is CASSPSGSWEQFF. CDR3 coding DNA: TGTGCCAGCAGCCCTAGCGGGTCATGGGAGCAGTTCTTC.